This TCR beta chain stems from a study of T-cell memory formation after mild COVID-19 (dated by TCRdb to the early 2020s). Regarding the study in general: Most TCR sequence clusters were specific to one of the two donors. In two donors, T-cell clones that expanded and contracted after mild COVID-19 were followed by sequencing TCRalpha and TCRbeta repertoires longitudinally. The cohort was made up of two young adult volunteers, one female and one male, who were previously healthy. General findings and caveats noted by the study authors: The second-wave clones that peaked on day 37 were not confirmed to be SARS-CoV-2 specific. Contracting CD4+ clones were located mainly in the CM and EM memory subsets, whereas CD8+ clones were found to be enriched in EMRA. Some responding clones were detected in pre-infection memory, suggesting pre-existing cross-reactive memory T cells joined the SARS-CoV-2 response. From day 15 to 85, contracting clones showed balanced CD4/CD8 phenotypes, whereas a second wave of clones that expanded from day 15 to 37 leaned towards CD4+. The study included only a couple of mild cases, and larger cohorts that include severe cases with pre-infection samples were judged to be necessary.

The table lists this clonotype with many counts. Its specific antigen is unknown. Base qualities are missing; no much larger clone stands one base away. V is cut by 0 bases and J by 2 bases, and the space between the germline ends is 14 bases. The germline V gene provides CDR1 LGHNA and CDR2 YSLEER. The CDR3 contains 16 residues, cysteine and phenylalanine counted. Only the CDR3 DNA is retained, 48 bases long and in frame from the first base. Data came from an Illumina NovaSeq 6000. cDNA libraries for TCRalpha and TCRbeta were prepared by 5'RACE using constant-segment primers, with sample barcodes and unique molecular identifiers added. Trizol reagent was used to extract RNA from every sample. Amplification of the libraries took two PCR steps, and the second step added a second sample barcode plus Illumina TruSeq adapters. Libraries were sequenced on an Illumina NovaSeq with 2 x 150 bp paired-end reads. The source study handled its data this way. Demultiplexing of reads and collapsing into UMI-guided consensus sequences were performed with migec v1.2.7. With mixcr v2.1.11, UMI consensuses were aligned to TRA and TRB V and J templates and assembled into clonotypes. Expanded or contracted clonotypes were those called significant by both edgeR and NoisET, with noise models trained on biological replicates. For edgeR calls, the cutoffs were a false discovery rate-adjusted p below 0.01 and a log2 fold-change threshold of 1. As an exploratory analysis of dynamics, PCA with hierarchical clustering was applied to max-normalized trajectories of the 1000 most abundant clonotypes. Each responding clone was given a CD4 or CD8 phenotype based on the CD4+ and CD8+ repertoires, which had been sequenced separately. Using fastp at Q25 and MiXCR, TCRdb reprocessed the public reads and kept productive beta chains. Rows merge per CDR3 protein into single entries with the most common DNA and genes. V and J calls and clone size were set by TCRdb, not the authors. This sample lists 240,000 or so distinct CDR3 sequences; approximately 10% were detected once. The ten biggest clones cover around 23% of the sample.

PBMCs were isolated by Ficoll-Paque density gradient centrifugation. The sequence is built from TRBV4-3 and TRBJ2-7; a tentative D call is TRBD1 (5 bases match). Sequenced sample: PBMCs or a T cell subset sorted from them (not recorded which). This receptor was obtained from a young man who had mild COVID-19 (a few samples of this study predate the infection). The sample titles of this study are shuffled in the database, so cell type and time point are left out; the donor was told from shared clones. The DNA is TGCGCCAGCAGCCAAGAGGTACCAGGGCCGGCCTACGAGCAGTACTTC. This yields the protein CASSQEVPGPAYEQYF.